The present entry profiles one T cell receptor beta chain with its context. The CDR3 is 13 residues long. V lost 4 bases to trimming and J lost 8 bases, with 10 bases between them. The germline CDR1 and CDR2 sequences are SGHRS and YFSETQ. This sample is drawn from a study of blood T cell repertoires in COVID-19. On the study more broadly: T cells, B-cell-depleted T cells, or PBMCs provided the cDNA or gDNA that served as material.

As processed by the authors: Amplification of reference gene primers was used by the study to estimate nucleated cell counts. The table came from immunoSEQ multiplex PCR; TCRdb's copy has only in-frame clones and leaves some out. That table furnishes V, J and clone size, whereas the DNA furnished D and trimming. This table has 52,000 or so clones, 84% appearing once. The V call is TRBV5-1, the J call TRBJ1-6; no firm D call. The sequencing sample was made of peripheral blood. The sequence was collected from a man between 50 and 59 years old with acute or convalescent COVID-19. Here the CDR3 reads CASSLGSDSPLHF. CDR3 nucleotide sequence: TGCGCCAGCAGCCTGGGCAGCGATTCACCCCTCCACTTT. The complete variable domain, with remaining parts taken from reference TRBV5-1 and TRBJ1-6, reads KAGVTQTPRYLIKTRGQQVTLSCSPISGHRSVSWYQQTPGQGLQFLFEYFSETQRNKGNFPGRFSGRQFSNSRSEMNVSTLELGDSALYLCASSLGSDSPLHFGNGTRLTVT.